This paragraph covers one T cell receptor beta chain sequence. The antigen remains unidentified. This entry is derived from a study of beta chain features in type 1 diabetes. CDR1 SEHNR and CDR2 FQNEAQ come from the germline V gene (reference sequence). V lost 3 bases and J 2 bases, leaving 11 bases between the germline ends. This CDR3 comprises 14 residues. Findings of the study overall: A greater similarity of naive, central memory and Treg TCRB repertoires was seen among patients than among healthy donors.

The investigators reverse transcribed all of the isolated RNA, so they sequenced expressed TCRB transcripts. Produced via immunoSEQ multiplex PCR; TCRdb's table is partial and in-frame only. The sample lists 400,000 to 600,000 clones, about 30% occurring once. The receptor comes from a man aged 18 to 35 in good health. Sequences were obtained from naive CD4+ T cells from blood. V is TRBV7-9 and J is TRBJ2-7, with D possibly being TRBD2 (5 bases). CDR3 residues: CASSLAGLTYEQYF. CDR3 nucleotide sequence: TGTGCCAGCAGCTTGGCGGGCCTAACCTACGAGCAGTACTTC.